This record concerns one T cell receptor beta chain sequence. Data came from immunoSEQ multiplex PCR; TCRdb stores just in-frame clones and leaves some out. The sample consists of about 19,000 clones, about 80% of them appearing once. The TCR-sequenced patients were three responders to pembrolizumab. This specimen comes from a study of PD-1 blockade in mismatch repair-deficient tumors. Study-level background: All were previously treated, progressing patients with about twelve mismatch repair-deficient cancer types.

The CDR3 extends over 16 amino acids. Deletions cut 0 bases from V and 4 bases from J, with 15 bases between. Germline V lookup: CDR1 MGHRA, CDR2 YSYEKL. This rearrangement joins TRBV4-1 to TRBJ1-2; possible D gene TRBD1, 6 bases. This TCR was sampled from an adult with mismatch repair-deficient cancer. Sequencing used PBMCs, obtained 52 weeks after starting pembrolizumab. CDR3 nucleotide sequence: TGCGCCAGCAGCCAAGAACCAACAGGGTTGAGCTATGGCTACACCTTC. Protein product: CASSQEPTGLSYGYTF.